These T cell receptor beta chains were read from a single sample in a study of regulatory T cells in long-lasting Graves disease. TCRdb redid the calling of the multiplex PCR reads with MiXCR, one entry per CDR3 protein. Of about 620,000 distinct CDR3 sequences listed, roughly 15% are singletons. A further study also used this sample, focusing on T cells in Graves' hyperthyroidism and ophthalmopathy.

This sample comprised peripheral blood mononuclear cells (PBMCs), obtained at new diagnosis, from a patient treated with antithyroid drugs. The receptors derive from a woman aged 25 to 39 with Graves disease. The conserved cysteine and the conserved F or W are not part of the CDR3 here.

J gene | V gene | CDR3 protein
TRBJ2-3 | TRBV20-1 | SARDPYRDTQY
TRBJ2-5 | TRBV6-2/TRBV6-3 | ASSYRTSGSRETQY
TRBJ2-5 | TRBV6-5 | ASSFISGGGQQETQY
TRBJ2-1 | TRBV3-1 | ASSLTGNQF
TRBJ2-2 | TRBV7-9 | ASQTANTGELF
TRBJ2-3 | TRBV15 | ATSRALAGSTDTQY
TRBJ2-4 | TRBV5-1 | ASSLDRAPNIQY
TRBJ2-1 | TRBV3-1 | ASSQNRYNEQF
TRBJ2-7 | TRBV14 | ASSQGGIRRTDYDQY
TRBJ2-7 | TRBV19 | ASSIEVRGWYEQY
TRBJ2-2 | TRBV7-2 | ASSQGTSVGGGELF
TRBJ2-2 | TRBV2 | ASRERLGTGELS
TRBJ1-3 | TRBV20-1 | SATTGPSGNTIY
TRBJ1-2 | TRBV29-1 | SVTLGDGYT
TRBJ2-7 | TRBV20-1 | SAPTTSGRYEQY
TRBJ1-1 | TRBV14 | ASSRGIMTEAF
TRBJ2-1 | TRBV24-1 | ATSDLGGVDNEQF
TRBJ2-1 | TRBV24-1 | ATSDLPEGGYNEQF
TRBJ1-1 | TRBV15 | ATSRDSGEAF
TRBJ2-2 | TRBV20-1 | SARMGRVGELF
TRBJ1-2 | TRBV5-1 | ASSLRKSDGYT
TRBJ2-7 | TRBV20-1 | SASSRRGEQY
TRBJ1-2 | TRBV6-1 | AMLDSANYGYT